These 11 T cell receptor beta chains were all obtained from the same sample, sequenced in a study of shared clonotypes between healthy human individuals. Generated by immunoSEQ multiplex PCR, the TCRdb table keeps only in-frame clones and is missing some. The sample lists approximately 700,000 clones; about 80% were seen once. Material: memory CD4+ T cells sorted from blood. The sample's subset: CD45RA-negative fraction. These TCRs come from a young woman in good health.

The chain has TRBV30 and TRBJ2-1; D gene ambiguous. V was cut by 6 bases and J by 7 bases, with 1 base left in between. Germline V CDR1 and CDR2: GTSNPN, SVGIG (reference sequence). This CDR3 comprises 8 residues. The CDR3 sequence: CACNEQFF. As DNA, the CDR3 is TGTGCCTGTAATGAGCAGTTCTTC.

This rearrangement joins TRBV27 to TRBJ2-5; 10 positions match TRBD1. The J call may be mistaken, given a closer DNA end match to TRBJ2-7. The CDR3 has 15 residues. CDR1 MNHEY and CDR2 SMNVEV come from the germline V gene (reference sequence). The CDR3 region is CASSLVGTGAHEQYF. The CDR3 bases are TGTGCCAGCAGTTTGGTAGGGACAGGGGCCCACGAGCAGTACTTC.

The J gene is TRBJ2-1, the V gene TRBV6-1, with a possible D match to TRBD2 (6 bases). CDR1 is MNHNS, CDR2 SASEGT, per germline. The V end was cut by 5 bases, the J end by 1 base, with 9 bases between. CDR3 size: 14 residues. CDR3 nucleotide sequence: TGTGCCAGCAGTCAACGGGAGTCCTACAATGAGCAGTTCTTC. It translates to CASSQRESYNEQFF.

V usage is TRBV28 and J usage is TRBJ1-2, with D unclear. The CDR3 loop spans 12 amino acids. From germline, CDR1 is MDHEN and CDR2 SYDVKM. Trimming took 2 bases from V and 4 from J, leaving 5 bases between them. CDR3 nucleotides: TGTGCCAGCAGTTTACCAGGCTATGGCTACACCTTC. This codes for CASSLPGYGYTF.

The chain has TRBV29-1 and TRBJ2-3, with 9 bases identical to TRBD2. There are 16 residues in the CDR3. Germline V gene sequence: CDR1 SQVTM, CDR2 ANQGSEA. The V and J ends lost 6 bases and 6 bases, in that order; junction bases with no gene match: 16. CDR3 nucleotides: TGCAGCGTCCTGGGGTACGGCCTAGCGGGAAGGGATACGCAGTATTTT. Its translation is CSVLGYGLAGRDTQYF.

This sequence joins TRBV7-6 and TRBJ1-2, with D hard to call. This CDR3 comprises 13 residues. CDR1 and CDR2 from the germline V gene are SGHVS and FNYEAQ. Trimming pared 5 bases from V and 4 bases from J, leaving 11 bases between. The chain's CDR3 is CASSHTGGYGYTF. In DNA form, the CDR3 reads TGTGCCAGCAGCCATACTGGTGGCTATGGCTACACCTTC.

This chain connects TRBV5-8 to TRBJ2-1; 10 bases fit TRBD2. From germline, CDR1 is SGHTS and CDR2 YDEGEE. This CDR3 is 15 amino acids long. After removal of 3 bases from V and 8 bases from J, the junction contained 8 bases not matched to a gene. The DNA for the CDR3 is TGTGCCAGCAGCTCCGCGGGACTAGCGCGTCATGAGCAGTTCTTC. Translation gives CASSSAGLARHEQFF. Variable domain in full (rest from reference TRBV5-8 and TRBJ2-1): EAGVTQSPTHLIKTRGQQATLRCSPISGHTSVYWYQQALGLGLQFLLWYDEGEERNRGNFPPRFSGRQFPNYSSELNVNALELEDSALYLCASSSAGLARHEQFFGPGTRLTVL.

The genes are TRBV5-1 and TRBJ1-2; 7 bases map to TRBD1. J was trimmed by 1 base and V by 4 bases; bases with no gene match: 13. This CDR3 spans 17 amino acids. The germline gives CDR1 SGHRS, CDR2 YFSETQ. The CDR3 DNA sequence: TGCGCCAGCAGCCCCGGCGGGGACAGCCTTTTTAACTATGGCTACACCTTC. This encodes CASSPGGDSLFNYGYTF.

J is TRBJ2-1 and V is TRBV5-1, with D possibly TRBD1 on 6 matching bases. CDR3 length: 16 amino acids. Trimming pared 3 bases from V and 9 bases from J, leaving 22 bases between. CDR1 is SGHRS, CDR2 YFSETQ, per germline. The CDR3 loop reads CASSWSGAIQDGEQFF. The CDR3 nucleotides are TGCGCCAGCAGCTGGTCAGGGGCTATACAGGACGGTGAGCAGTTCTTC.

The chain combines TRBV5-1 with TRBJ2-2, with 9 bases lining up with TRBD2. With V trimmed by 3 bases and J by 4 bases, 7 bases remained unmatched. The CDR3 consists of 16 residues. CDR1 SGHRS and CDR2 YFSETQ come from the germline V gene. CDR3 protein: CASSSLAGAGTGELFF. The CDR3 coding sequence is TGCGCCAGCAGCTCCTTAGCGGGAGCGGGCACCGGGGAGCTGTTTTTT. Using reference TRBV5-1 and TRBJ2-2 for the parts outside the CDR3, the full variable domain is KAGVTQTPRYLIKTRGQQVTLSCSPISGHRSVSWYQQTPGQGLQFLFEYFSETQRNKGNFPGRFSGRQFSNSRSEMNVSTLELGDSALYLCASSSLAGAGTGELFFGEGSRLTVL.

The chain joins TRBV6-5 to TRBJ2-7, with 9 bases lining up with TRBD1. Germline trimming cut 7 bases from V and 0 bases from J; bases unmatched to any gene: 7. The CDR3 loop spans 15 amino acids. Germline lookup yields CDR1 MNHEY and CDR2 SVGAGI. The CDR3 protein is CASNPGTGFSYEQYF. CDR3 nucleotide sequence: TGTGCCAGCAATCCCGGGACAGGGTTCTCCTACGAGCAGTACTTC.